The 14 T cell receptor beta chains listed next were all sequenced from one sample in a study of T-cell reconstitution after alpha-beta-depleted transplantation in children. Unique molecular identifiers were incorporated during preparation of the TCRbeta library. A single record per CDR3 protein comes from TCRdb applying MiXCR to the PCR reads. The table includes over 400,000 distinct CDR3 sequences, roughly two fifths detected once. The source material was PBMCs, sampled before TCRalphabeta/CD19-depleted stem cell transplant. Receptors originate from a girl aged 2 to 10 with aplastic anemia, due to receive a stem cell transplant.

This clonotype was recorded many times. CDR3 sequence reads: CASISGLAGDHEQFF. CDR3 nucleotide sequence: TGTGCCAGCATCTCAGGGCTAGCGGGAGACCATGAGCAGTTCTTC. The V gene is TRBV6-1, the J gene TRBJ2-1; 10 bases match TRBD2. This CDR3 has 15 amino acids. V lost 7 bases and J lost 8; bases outside the gene matches: 11. Looked up from germline, CDR1 is MNHNS and CDR2 is SASEGT.

This clonotype has a handful of counts. The chain is built from TRBV6-1 and TRBJ2-2; either TRBD1 or TRBD2 may supply D (7 bases each). Trimming left V 5 bases short and J 5 bases short, with 18 bases between. CDR3 length equals 16 residues. CDR1 is MNHNS and CDR2 is SASEGT in the germline V gene. In DNA form, the CDR3 reads TGTGCCAGCAGTCTTCTAGCGGCAGGGGGGACCGGGGAGCTGTTTTTT. It encodes CASSLLAAGGTGELFF.

The chain employs TRBV20-1 and TRBJ1-1; weak D call: TRBD1 (5 bases). The V end lost 5 bases, the J end lost 8 bases, and 9 bases lay between the germline ends. This CDR3 is 10 amino acids long. CDR1 is DFQATT and CDR2 is SNEGSKA in the germline V gene (reference sequence). The CDR3 protein is CSAGAAEAFF. The CDR3 nucleotides read TGCAGTGCTGGGGCCGCAGAAGCTTTCTTT.

The CDR3 nucleotides read TGTGCCAGCAGCGTCCCCGAACGGGCCCACGGGCCAGATACGCAGTATTTT. It is translated as CASSVPERAHGPDTQYF. The chain carries TRBV9 and TRBJ2-3; D is undetermined. V gave up 2 bases and J gave up 4 bases, with 20 bases separating them. CDR1 SGDLS and CDR2 YYNGEE come from the germline V gene. This CDR3 contains 17 residues.

This clonotype was counted at least ten times. J is TRBJ1-6 and V is TRBV12-3 or TRBV12-4, with a possible D match to TRBD1 (5 bases). The CDR3 consists of 13 residues. Trimming shortened V by 6 bases and J by 8 bases, and 11 bases separated the two germline ends. CDR3 amino acids: CASRGQGHSPLHF. The CDR3, as DNA: TGTGCCAGCAGGGGGCAGGGACATTCACCCCTCCACTTT.

Concerning this clonotype itself: At one end, the junction sequence differs from germline, possibly due to a read error. V and J are TRBV29-1 and TRBJ2-3, with a weak D call TRBD1 (6 bases). The germline CDR1 and CDR2 sequences are SQVTM and ANQGSEA. The CDR3 runs 13 residues. CDR3 DNA: TGCAGCGTTAGGCAGGGGAGCACAGATACGGAGTATTTT. This translates into CSVRQGSTDTEYF.

The J gene is TRBJ2-7, the V gene TRBV27; 14 bases are shared with TRBD2. Germline CDR1 MNHEY, CDR2 SMNVEV (reference sequence). The V segment lost 1 base and the J segment 3 bases; nucleotides outside the gene matches: 2. This CDR3 spans 16 amino acids. CDR3 nucleotide sequence: TGTGCCAGCAGTTTATGGGGACTAGCGGGGGTCTACGAGCAGTACTTC. Its translation is CASSLWGLAGVYEQYF.

This clonotype was seen ten or more times. The chain carries TRBV5-5 and TRBJ2-7, with TRBD1 matching 7 bases. CDR3 length: 16 amino acids. After removal of 4 bases from V and 3 bases from J, the junction contained 13 bases not matched to a gene. The germline CDR1 and CDR2 sequences are SGHKS and YYEKEE (reference sequence). The CDR3 loop reads CASSPQGQAAFYEQYF. CDR3 sequence (DNA): TGTGCCAGCAGCCCCCAAGGACAGGCTGCCTTCTACGAGCAGTACTTC.

This clonotype has at least ten counts. In nucleotides, the CDR3 is TGTGCCAGCAGCTCAGGGGGTTCGAGAGGGGAGACCCAGTACTTC. It codes for CASSSGGSRGETQYF. The V and J genes are TRBV7-2 and TRBJ2-5, with 7 bases matching TRBD1. The J segment lost 5 bases and the V segment lost 4 bases, leaving 10 bases of the junction unmatched. Germline assignment: CDR1 SGHTA and CDR2 FQGNSA. This CDR3 is 15 amino acids long.

V usage is TRBV20-1 and J usage is TRBJ2-3; 12 positions match TRBD2. The CDR3 sequence is 15 residues long. Per germline, CDR1 DFQATT and CDR2 SNEGSKA (reference sequence). V shed 4 bases, J shed 4 bases, and the junction held 6 bases outside the gene matches. In DNA, the CDR3 is TGCAGTGCTATTGGACTAGCGGGACACTCAGATACGCAGTATTTT. Translation gives CSAIGLAGHSDTQYF.

The CDR3 here is CSVEMGHQQETQYF. CDR3 coding DNA: TGCAGCGTTGAGATGGGACACCAGCAAGAGACCCAGTACTTC. This sequence joins TRBV29-1 and TRBJ2-5; possibly TRBD1 for D (6 bases). The CDR3 totals 14 residues. CDR1 and CDR2 from the germline V gene are SQVTM and ANQGSEA. V gave up 3 bases and J gave up 2 bases, with 13 bases separating them. Combining the CDR3 with reference TRBV29-1 and TRBJ2-5 gives the whole variable domain SAVISQKPSRDICQRGTSLTIQCQVDSQVTMMFWYRQQPGQSLTLIATANQGSEATYESGFVIDKFPISRPNLTFSTLTVSNMSPEDSSIYLCSVEMGHQQETQYFGPGTRLLVL.

In its sample, this clonotype was seen many times. The chain combines TRBV7-2 with TRBJ2-3, with D possibly TRBD2 on 5 matching bases. The germline CDR1 and CDR2 sequences are SGHTA and FQGNSA. The CDR3 is 13 amino acids. V was clipped by 0 bases and J by 5 bases, with 6 bases between them. The CDR3 DNA follows: TGTGCCAGCAGCTTAGCAAGCGGAGATACGCAGTATTTT. Encoded protein: CASSLASGDTQYF.

This clonotype has ten or more counts. The rearrangement uses TRBV30 and TRBJ1-2; D is undetermined. Germline V gene sequence: CDR1 GTSNPN, CDR2 SVGIG (reference sequence). CDR3 length: 10 amino acids. V lost 3 bases to trimming and J lost 8 bases, with 7 bases between them. The CDR3 region has the DNA TGTGCCTGGAGAGGAGGCGGCTACACCTTC. The encoded protein is CAWRGGGYTF.

V usage is TRBV20-1 and J usage is TRBJ2-7, with D possibly matching TRBD2 (5 bases). CDR1 and CDR2 from the germline V gene are DFQATT and SNEGSKA (reference sequence). The CDR3 is made up of 13 amino acids. Trimming removed 3 bases from V and 0 bases from J, with 9 bases in between. CDR3: CSASGKFSYEQYF. The CDR3 region has the DNA TGCAGTGCTAGCGGGAAGTTCTCCTACGAGCAGTACTTC.